The 4 T cell receptor beta chains given below trace back to one sample, sequenced in a study of cytotoxic CD8 clonotypes in ibrutinib-treated CLL. The assay was immunoSEQ multiplex PCR, and TCRdb's table has in-frame clones only and misses some. The data show approximately 35,000 clones, 65% to 75% seen once. This specimen was PBMCs, taken at disease progression, from a patient treated with ibrutinib. These receptor sequences come from a human donor with chronic lymphocytic leukemia.

This clone was observed a handful of times. The chain combines TRBV2 with TRBJ2-7; unclear D gene. There are 11 residues in the CDR3. The V gene's germline CDR1 is SNHLY and CDR2 FYNNEI. Trimming stripped 6 bases from V and 3 bases from J, with 6 bases between. This CDR3 reads CASRWVYEQYF. The CDR3 DNA sequence: TGTGCCAGCAGATGGGTCTACGAGCAGTACTTC.

V usage is TRBV29-1 and J usage is TRBJ1-2; 11 bases align to TRBD1. V lost 5 bases to trimming and J lost 6 bases; unmatched junction nucleotides: 5. The CDR3 sequence is 13 residues long. In germline, CDR1 is SQVTM, CDR2 ANQGSEA. The CDR3 coding sequence is TGCAGCGTTAAGGGACAGGGGGACCATGGCTACACCTTC. This gives the protein CSVKGQGDHGYTF.

V and J are TRBV7-9 and TRBJ2-5; D may be TRBD2 (6 bases). Germline loops: CDR1 SEHNR, CDR2 FQNEAQ (reference sequence). The CDR3 spans 14 residues. The germline V and J ends were trimmed by 5 bases and 5 bases, with 15 bases remaining between them. The DNA for the CDR3 is TGTGCCAGCAGCGCCGGAGGGTTCCGGGAGACCCAGTACTTC. Amino acids: CASSAGGFRETQYF.

This clone was counted a single time. This chain links TRBV4-2 with TRBJ2-4, with D possibly matching TRBD1 (5 bases). Germline V gene lookup returns CDR1 LGHNA and CDR2 YNFKEQ. The length of the CDR3 is 13 residues. V was pared by 5 bases and J by 6 bases, with 11 bases between. This chain's CDR3 is CASSFSQGNIQYF. The CDR3 DNA reads TGTGCCAGCAGCTTCAGTCAGGGAAACATTCAGTACTTC.